The rows below give T cell receptor beta chains drawn from one sample of a study of radiation and T cells in renal cell carcinoma. Clones were sequenced by immunoSEQ multiplex PCR, and TCRdb holds only the in-frame ones, with some missing. Of tens of thousands of clones in the sample, around 89% were seen once. Source: blood, taken from a patient whose treatment included radiotherapy and nephrectomy. Every receptor here comes from a woman in her 70s with renal cell carcinoma. Each CDR3 is given with its conserved first and last residue. Each record gives: V gene, J gene, D gene, clone size, CDR3 protein, CDR3 DNA. D genes are given only for firm matches. Clone size is shown for a subset of rows, as once, few, many or a class of expanded clone.

TRBV18	TRBJ1-2	TRBD1	NA	CASSPGTGGRLDGYTF	TGTGCCAGCTCACCAGGGACAGGGGGCCGACTTGATGGCTACACCTTC
TRBV5-4	TRBJ1-2	NA	NA	CASRPTQREGYTF	TGTGCCAGCCGGCCAACCCAGAGGGAAGGCTACACCTTC
TRBV9	TRBJ2-2	NA	once	CASSVGGRQNTGELFF	TGTGCCAGCAGCGTAGGAGGGCGGCAGAACACCGGGGAGCTGTTTTTT
TRBV28	TRBJ2-1	NA	NA	CASSPPQGRGGNEQFF	TGTGCCAGCAGTCCCCCCCAGGGGCGGGGTGGGAATGAGCAGTTCTTC
TRBV13	TRBJ2-5	NA	once	CASSPWGETQYF	TGTGCCAGCAGCCCATGGGGTGAGACCCAGTACTTC
TRBV7-8	TRBJ2-7	NA	NA	CASSLATGIYEQYF	TGTGCCAGCAGCTTAGCGACGGGTATCTACGAGCAGTACTTC
TRBV5-1	TRBJ2-2	NA	NA	CASSLEGRTVNTGELFF	TGCGCCAGCAGCTTGGAAGGACGGACAGTAAACACCGGGGAGCTGTTTTTT
TRBV5-1	TRBJ1-4	NA	NA	CASSRDGEKLFF	TGCGCCAGCAGCCGGGACGGTGAAAAACTGTTTTTT
TRBV2	TRBJ1-3	TRBD1	NA	CASQRTGGKAGNTIYF	TGTGCCAGCCAGCGGACAGGGGGGAAGGCTGGAAACACCATATATTTT
TRBV28	TRBJ1-2	NA	NA	CASSQIGSGYGYTF	TGTGCCAGCAGTCAAATCGGTTCAGGGTACGGCTACACCTTC
TRBV6-9	TRBJ2-3	TRBD2	NA	CASSQDRQGDSGLAPDTQYF	TGTGCCAGCAGTCAGGACCGACAGGGAGATTCGGGACTAGCCCCAGATACGCAGTATTTT
TRBV30	TRBJ1-2	NA	NA	CAWTMGRGGSGYTF	TGTGCCTGGACAATGGGGAGGGGGGGCAGTGGCTACACCTTC
TRBV5-1	TRBJ1-2	NA	NA	CASSLGSYGYTF	TGCGCCAGCAGCTTGGGGAGCTATGGCTACACCTTC
TRBV29-1	TRBJ2-7	NA	NA	CSVERGGYEQYF	TGCAGCGTTGAAAGGGGCGGCTACGAGCAGTACTTC
TRBV2	TRBJ2-5	NA	NA	CASSQETQYF	TGTGCCAGCAGTCAAGAGACCCAGTACTTC
TRBV11-2	TRBJ1-2	NA	NA	CASSLDRYGYTF	TGTGCCAGCAGCTTAGACCGGTATGGCTACACCTTC
TRBV19	TRBJ2-1	NA	NA	CASSITRVESSYNEQFF	TGTGCCAGTAGTATAACCAGGGTCGAGAGCTCCTACAATGAGCAGTTCTTC
TRBV4-2	TRBJ2-7	NA	NA	CASSQTTGEQYF	TGTGCCAGCAGCCAAACCACGGGGGAGCAGTACTTC
TRBV19	TRBJ2-7	TRBD1	NA	CASSIGDRQTREQYF	TGTGCCAGTAGTATAGGGGACAGGCAAACCCGGGAGCAGTACTTC